The 13 T cell receptor beta chains below were found in one sample sequenced in a study of T cells in Graves' hyperthyroidism and ophthalmopathy. RNA transcripts provided the source from which TCR beta CDR3 regions were amplified. HTBI primers drove first-round RT-PCR of the TCR CDR3. In TCRdb, the multiplex PCR reads were re-called with MiXCR into one record per CDR3 protein. The sample yields approximately 640,000 distinct CDR3 sequences, about 16% seen once. The sequenced material came from blood. These receptors originate from a young woman with Graves' hyperthyroidism.

This chain uses TRBV6-2 or TRBV6-3 with TRBJ2-6; D may be TRBD1 (6 bases). CDR1 and CDR2 (germline): MNHEY, SVGEGT. The CDR3 has 15 residues. V was cut by 7 bases and J by 2 bases, with 12 bases left in between. The CDR3 loop reads CASNHEGAGANVLTF. The CDR3, as DNA: TGTGCCAGCAACCACGAGGGGGCTGGGGCCAACGTCCTGACTTTC.

This clonotype was detected ten times or more. The chain joins TRBV12-3 or TRBV12-4 to TRBJ2-5, with 8 bases aligning to TRBD1. Trimming cost V 5 bases and J 3 bases; bases outside gene matches: 2. The CDR3 contains 13 residues. This chain's CDR3 is CASSQDREETQYF. For the CDR3, the DNA is TGTGCCAGCAGTCAGGACAGGGAAGAGACCCAGTACTTC.

This clonotype has more than one count but fewer than ten. The genes are TRBV12-3 or TRBV12-4 and TRBJ2-7; 9 bases align to TRBD2. The length of the CDR3 is 13 residues. V dropped 8 bases and J dropped 0; count of bases not matched to a gene: 2. CDR3 amino acids: CASLAGDSYEQYF. The CDR3 DNA sequence: TGTGCCAGCTTAGCGGGGGACTCCTACGAGCAGTACTTC.

With respect to this clonotype: With a much larger clone just one base away, this may be a read error. The V call is TRBV20-1, the J call TRBJ2-1; D tentatively fits TRBD1 or TRBD2 (5 bases each). V was cut by 3 bases and J by 10 bases, with 19 bases left in between. The CDR3 runs 14 residues. Germline loops: CDR1 DFQATT, CDR2 SNEGSKA (reference sequence). CDR3 protein: CSARGMGSRDEQFF. In DNA, the CDR3 is TGCAGTGCTAGGGGAATGGGGAGTAGGGACGAGCAGTTCTTC.

This clonotype turned up a few times. CDR3 region: CASHDSGFPDTQYF. CDR3 sequence (DNA): TGTGCCAGCCACGATTCTGGGTTCCCAGATACGCAGTATTTT. The J gene is TRBJ2-3, the V gene TRBV27, with D hard to call. Germline assignment: CDR1 MNHEY and CDR2 SMNVEV (reference sequence). V was trimmed by 8 bases and J by 4 bases, leaving 16 bases between them. The length of the CDR3 is 14 residues.

The CDR3 nucleotides are TGTGCCAGCAGTTCTTACCTAGGAACCGGGACAGGGTTTGAAGCTTTCTTT. Translated: CASSSYLGTGTGFEAFF. The chain is built from TRBV27 and TRBJ1-1; 9 bases map to TRBD1. This CDR3 contains 17 residues. V shed 4 bases, J shed 7 bases, and the junction held 16 bases outside the gene matches. Looked up from germline, CDR1 is MNHEY and CDR2 is SMNVEV (reference sequence).

This clonotype appeared many times. The chain joins TRBV28 to TRBJ1-6; D not resolved. V was clipped by 6 bases and J by 11 bases, with 17 bases between them. This CDR3 spans 14 amino acids. Germline V lookup: CDR1 MDHEN, CDR2 SYDVKM. CDR3 nucleotides: TGTGCCAGCAGGGCATCGCAAGGGAGGCCACCCCTCCACTTT. Protein product: CASRASQGRPPLHF.

V is TRBV5-1 and J is TRBJ2-7, with D hard to call. Germline V gene data show CDR1 as SGHRS and CDR2 as YFSETQ. CDR3 length equals 13 residues. V lost 0 bases and J 2 bases, leaving 6 bases between the germline ends. CDR3 loop: CASSLALAYEQYF. The CDR3 DNA reads TGCGCCAGCAGCTTGGCCCTAGCCTACGAGCAGTACTTC.

This clonotype was seen repeatedly, ten times or more. This sequence joins TRBV11-3 and TRBJ2-2; D is ambiguous. Trimming pared 3 bases from V and 0 bases from J, leaving 11 bases between. Germline CDR1 reads SGHNT; CDR2 reads YENEEA. CDR3 size: 16 residues. CDR3 in amino acids: CASSLRTKTNTGELFF. CDR3 nucleotides: TGTGCCAGCAGCTTGAGGACCAAAACGAACACCGGGGAGCTGTTTTTT.

This clonotype was seen ten or more times. The chain is built from TRBV28 and TRBJ2-1; D uncertain. Per the germline V gene, CDR1 is MDHEN and CDR2 is SYDVKM. This CDR3 has 15 residues. V lost 2 bases to trimming and J lost 0 bases, with 8 bases between them. The CDR3 here is CASSLEWASYNEQFF. The CDR3 DNA follows: TGTGCCAGCAGTTTAGAGTGGGCCTCCTACAATGAGCAGTTCTTC.

This clonotype was counted ten times or more. The rearrangement joins TRBV18 to TRBJ2-7; D might be TRBD2 (8 bases). V was pared by 6 bases and J by 0 bases, with 15 bases between. This CDR3 spans 15 amino acids. Germline CDR1 KGHSH, CDR2 LQKENI. In DNA form, the CDR3 reads TGTGCCAGCTCGCGACAGGGACTAGACTCCTACGAGCAGTACTTC. Protein product: CASSRQGLDSYEQYF. Full variable domain (remainder filled in from reference TRBV18 and TRBJ2-7): NAGVMQNPRHLVRRRGQEARLRCSPMKGHSHVYWYRQLPEEGLKFMVYLQKENIIDESGMPKERFSAEFPKEGPSILRIQQVVRGDSAAYFCASSRQGLDSYEQYFGPGTRLTVT.

This clonotype was detected a few times. The chain combines TRBV3-1 with TRBJ1-2; D remains unclear. V was clipped by 3 bases and J by 6 bases, with 5 bases between them. This CDR3 is 11 amino acids long. From germline, CDR1 is LGHDT and CDR2 YNNKEL (reference sequence). CDR3 sequence reads: CASSHSDGYTF. CDR3 sequence (DNA): TGTGCCAGCAGCCATTCGGATGGCTACACCTTC.

With respect to this clonotype: This could be a read error, since a much larger clone is one nucleotide away. This sequence joins TRBV11-3 and TRBJ2-7; D gene uncertain. Germline V lookup: CDR1 SGHNT, CDR2 YENEEA. The CDR3 runs to 14 residues. With 7 bases removed from V and 2 bases from J, the gap between germline ends came to 15 bases. CDR3 region: CASNSLTTPYEQYF. The CDR3 coding sequence is TGTGCCAGCAACTCCTTGACGACCCCCTACGAGCAGTACTTC.